This passage covers 24 T cell receptor beta chains from one sample sequenced in a study of spatial heterogeneity in lung cancer. Study-level findings and limits: Mutation counts in tumors were tracked by counts of expanded intratumoral alpha and beta TCRs.

Their antigens remain unidentified. Time point here: sample taken at primary tumor resection. TCRdb reprocessed the 5' RACE reads with MiXCR, giving one entry per CDR3 protein. This sample carries 3,000 to 4,500 distinct CDR3 sequences, roughly 26% of them seen once, and the ten largest clones take about 15%. This material consisted of lung tumor tissue, taken at surgery. These TCRs come from a male donor with early-stage non-small cell lung cancer.

Regarding this clonotype: The library was designed around alpha chains, so this beta chain is a stray read whose abundance carries little weight. The V call is TRBV28, the J call TRBJ1-2, with a tentative D call TRBD1 (6 bases). This CDR3 spans 15 amino acids. In germline, CDR1 is MDHEN, CDR2 SYDVKM. Trimming left V 5 bases short and J 5 bases short, with 18 bases between. Here the CDR3 reads CASSLSGGGRYGYTF. DNA for the CDR3: TGTGCCAGCAGTCTCTCGGGCGGGGGCCGTTATGGCTACACCTTC.

This clonotype is medium-sized (0.01 to 0.1%) in the sample. This beta chain appears as a stray read in a library generated for alpha chains; its size is not informative. The chain recombines TRBV5-1 with TRBJ1-1; D is perhaps TRBD1 (5 bases). Germline V gives CDR1 SGHRS, CDR2 YFSETQ. The CDR3 contains 19 residues. V lost 0 bases and J 2 bases, leaving 23 bases between the germline ends. For the CDR3, the DNA is TGCGCCAGCAGCTTGGGGGACTTCTTGCGTACGGAAGCCAACACTGAAGCTTTCTTT. Translation gives CASSLGDFLRTEANTEAFF.

A remark on this clonotype: This beta chain is an unintended read in a library built for alpha chains; its size means little. The chain combines TRBV5-4 with TRBJ2-2; possible D gene TRBD2, 6 bases. Trimming pared 2 bases from V and 6 bases from J, leaving 8 bases between. The CDR3 spans 13 residues. The germline CDR1 and CDR2 sequences are SGHNT and YYREEE (reference sequence). CDR3: CASSFTSSGELFF. In nucleotides, the CDR3 is TGTGCCAGCAGCTTTACTAGCTCCGGGGAGCTGTTTTTT.

This clonotype was counted only a few times. This beta chain came through as a stray read in a library set up for alpha chains, and its size says little. The gene calls are TRBV29-1 and TRBJ2-2, with D possibly being TRBD2 (5 bases). This CDR3 has 11 amino acids. Trimming cost V 6 bases and J 6 bases, with 8 bases left between them. Germline values: CDR1 SQVTM, CDR2 ANQGSEA. The CDR3 nucleotides read TGCAGCGTACTAGTCCCCGGGGAGCTGTTTTTT. It codes for CSVLVPGELFF.

This clonotype occurred many times. Since it is a stray read in a library aimed at alpha chains, this beta chain has a size that is not meaningful. The CDR3 loop reads CASSPPGGSDFTDTQYF. For the CDR3, the DNA is TGTGCCAGCAGCCCACCGGGGGGCTCAGACTTCACAGATACGCAGTATTTT. The chain employs TRBV13 and TRBJ2-3, with TRBD2 as a possible D gene (7 bases). CDR1 and CDR2 (germline): PRHDT, FYEKMQ (reference sequence). The V gene lost 5 bases and the J gene lost 2 bases, with 20 bases spanning the gap. CDR3 length equals 17 residues.

This clonotype is deemed medium-sized (0.01 to 0.1%). This beta chain slipped into a library made for alpha chains as a stray read, so its size is not meaningful. CDR3 amino acids: CASSEEGARYNEQFF. The CDR3 DNA follows: TGTGCCAGCAGTGAGGAGGGCGCACGCTACAATGAGCAGTTCTTC. The chain recombines TRBV6-1 with TRBJ2-1, with a possible D match to TRBD2 (6 bases). Germline V gives CDR1 MNHNS, CDR2 SASEGT. V lost 3 bases, J lost 3 bases, and 12 bases lay in between. CDR3 length: 15 amino acids.

By its share, this clonotype is medium-sized (0.01 to 0.1%). With the library built for alpha chains, this beta chain is off target and its frequency is not meaningful. CDR3 nucleotide sequence: TGTGCCAGCAGCTCTGCGGGACCCTACAATGAGCAGTTCTTC. It translates to CASSSAGPYNEQFF. This sequence joins TRBV7-3 and TRBJ2-1, with TRBD2 as a possible D gene (6 bases). This CDR3 is 14 amino acids long. V was shortened by 4 bases and J by 2 bases, with 9 bases between the two germline ends. CDR1 is SGHTA and CDR2 is FQGTGA in the germline V gene.

The table lists this clonotype with a few counts. The size of this beta chain means little, since it is a stray read in a library made for alpha chains. The chain links TRBV12-5 to TRBJ1-1, with D uncertain. The CDR3 is 13 residues long. Deletions cut 3 bases from V and 5 bases from J, with 10 bases between. Germline V CDR1 and CDR2: LGHNT, FRNRAP. CDR3 residues: CASGLLTGTEAFF. The CDR3, as DNA: TGTGCTAGTGGTTTATTAACTGGGACTGAAGCTTTCTTT.

Comment on this clonotype: The library was prepared for alpha chains; this beta chain is a stray read, so its frequency means little. The chain links TRBV28 to TRBJ2-5, with TRBD1 as a possible D gene (5 bases). With 8 bases removed from V and 1 base from J, the gap between germline ends came to 14 bases. The germline V gene has CDR1 MDHEN and CDR2 SYDVKM. CDR3 length equals 14 residues. The DNA of the CDR3 is TGTGCCAGCGGGCCTCTTCAGGGCCAAGAGACCCAGTACTTC. As protein: CASGPLQGQETQYF.

By share of the sample, this clonotype is medium-sized. This beta chain is off target for a library built for alpha chains, so its abundance means little. The V gene is TRBV20-1, the J gene TRBJ1-6, with D uncertain. The CDR3 loop spans 13 amino acids. Germline V gene data show CDR1 as DFQATT and CDR2 as SNEGSKA (reference sequence). With 2 bases removed from V and 7 bases from J, the gap between germline ends came to 9 bases. CDR3 DNA sequence: TGCAGTGCTAGAAAACAGAGGAATTCACCCCTCCACTTT. Translating it yields CSARKQRNSPLHF.

This clonotype was observed a few times. Because this beta chain is a stray read in a library intended to capture alpha chains, its abundance should not be given much weight. The genes are TRBV6-1 and TRBJ2-5; possible D gene TRBD2, 6 bases. The CDR3 is 15 amino acids. Trimming shortened V by 3 bases and J by 7 bases, and 18 bases separated the two germline ends. Germline V gene data show CDR1 as MNHNS and CDR2 as SASEGT. The CDR3 loop reads CASSDTELAGWTQYF. The CDR3 DNA follows: TGTGCCAGCAGTGACACGGAACTAGCCGGTTGGACCCAGTACTTC.

This clonotype was detected ten times or more. Since it is a stray read in a library aimed at alpha chains, this beta chain has a size that is not meaningful. The CDR3 bases are TGCAGTGCTAGAGAGCCCACAGGGTCTCGGAGTAATGAGCAGTTCTTC. It encodes CSAREPTGSRSNEQFF. V is TRBV20-1 and J is TRBJ2-1; the D gene is possibly TRBD1 (6 bases). Germline lookup yields CDR1 DFQATT and CDR2 SNEGSKA (reference sequence). Trimming shortened V by 0 bases and J by 7 bases, and 19 bases separated the two germline ends. This CDR3 is built from 16 residues.

In this sample, this clonotype is medium-sized. The library was built for alpha chains, so this beta chain is an off-target read and its size means little. V is TRBV10-3 and J is TRBJ2-7; a weak D match, TRBD1 (7 bases). Trimming took 6 bases from V and 5 from J, leaving 20 bases between them. Germline V gives CDR1 ENHRY, CDR2 SYGVKD. The length of the CDR3 is 15 residues. CDR3 in amino acids: CAISPETGRSHEQYF. The CDR3 DNA reads TGTGCCATCAGCCCCGAGACAGGGAGGTCCCACGAGCAGTACTTC.

In regard to this clonotype: This beta chain turned up in a library designed for alpha chains; as an off-target read, its abundance says little. V gene TRBV27 combines with J gene TRBJ2-5; 11 bases are a match to TRBD2. CDR1 and CDR2 (germline): MNHEY, SMNVEV (reference sequence). Trimming cost V 5 bases and J 5 bases; bases outside gene matches: 7. This CDR3 spans 15 amino acids. The CDR3 protein is CASSPRLAGRETQYF. CDR3 sequence (DNA): TGTGCCAGCAGTCCAAGACTAGCGGGAAGGGAGACCCAGTACTTC.

By proportion, this clonotype is medium-sized. Being off target in a library aimed at alpha chains, this beta chain has a size of little meaning. This chain connects TRBV5-1 to TRBJ2-2; possible D gene TRBD1, 5 bases. V lost 7 bases and J lost 0, with 10 bases in between. CDR1 is SGHRS and CDR2 is YFSETQ in the germline V gene. The CDR3 runs 14 residues. CDR3 in DNA: TGCGCCAGCGGATCAGGGTCGAACACCGGGGAGCTGTTTTTT. Translating gives CASGSGSNTGELFF. The whole variable domain, filled in from reference TRBV5-1 and TRBJ2-2, reads KAGVTQTPRYLIKTRGQQVTLSCSPISGHRSVSWYQQTPGQGLQFLFEYFSETQRNKGNFPGRFSGRQFSNSRSEMNVSTLELGDSALYLCASGSGSNTGELFFGEGSRLTVL.

By share, this clonotype ranks as medium-sized. This beta chain is an off-target read within a library intended for alpha chains, so its frequency means little. J is TRBJ2-3 and V is TRBV2; D gene unclear. Trimming left V 1 base short and J 1 base short, with 12 bases between. CDR1 is SNHLY and CDR2 is FYNNEI in the germline V gene. The CDR3 has 16 amino acids. CDR3 in DNA: TGTGCCAGCAGTGAAGGGTTGCTTCGGGGCACAGATACGCAGTATTTT. Protein sequence: CASSEGLLRGTDTQYF.

With respect to this clonotype: The library was prepared for alpha chains; this beta chain is a stray read, so its frequency means little. The rearrangement joins TRBV6-6 to TRBJ2-3; 9 bases map to TRBD2. The trim removed 6 bases at V and 4 bases at J, leaving 11 bases unmatched. The germline V gene has CDR1 MNHNY and CDR2 SVGAGI (reference sequence). The CDR3 runs 16 residues. CDR3 DNA: TGTGCCAGCAGCTCTTACGACGAGCGGGAGGCAGATACGCAGTATTTT. Encoded protein: CASSSYDEREADTQYF.

About this clonotype: For a library built for alpha chains, this beta chain is a stray read; little rests on its size. The J gene is TRBJ1-4, the V gene TRBV12-3 or TRBV12-4; tentatively, D is TRBD1 (5 bases). The CDR3 has 14 residues. Trimming took 3 bases from V and 9 from J, leaving 14 bases between them. DNA for the CDR3: TGTGCCAGCAGTTTCCGGCAGGGAGACAAAAAACTGTTTTTT. Translating it yields CASSFRQGDKKLFF.

In this sample, this clonotype is medium-sized. This beta chain was picked up by a library intended for alpha chains and is off target, so its count carries little meaning. The chain couples TRBV20-1 to TRBJ2-3; D not resolved. CDR3 length: 15 amino acids. Trimming stripped 5 bases from V and 0 bases from J, with 15 bases between. Germline CDR1 is DFQATT and CDR2 is SNEGSKA (reference sequence). The CDR3 DNA follows: TGCAGTGCTTGTCGTGTAGCCGATAGCACAGATACGCAGTATTTT. This gives the protein CSACRVADSTDTQYF.

This clonotype was seen repeatedly, ten times or more. In a library made to pick up alpha chains, this beta chain is a stray read with a size that means little. The V call is TRBV7-2, the J call TRBJ1-6, with D perhaps matching TRBD1 (6 bases). The V end was cut by 6 bases, the J end by 11 bases, with 20 bases between. Germline V gives CDR1 SGHTA, CDR2 FQGNSA. The CDR3 runs 15 residues. The CDR3 spells CASSREPGTSPPLHF. The CDR3 DNA sequence: TGTGCCAGCAGTCGAGAACCAGGGACATCTCCACCCCTCCACTTT.

In this sample, this clonotype is large. Found in a library prepared for alpha chains, this beta chain is an off-target read, and its abundance has little meaning. The chain has TRBV7-3 and TRBJ2-5; TRBD2 aligns across 15 bases. There are 17 residues in the CDR3. Trimming at V came to 4 bases and at J to 4 bases, leaving 7 bases not matched to a gene. The germline gives CDR1 SGHTA, CDR2 FQGTGA. The CDR3 sequence is CASSSGTSGRTGETQYF. CDR3 DNA sequence: TGTGCCAGCAGCTCCGGGACTAGCGGGAGGACCGGAGAGACCCAGTACTTC.

As concerns this clonotype: The library was prepared for alpha chains; this beta chain is a stray read, so its frequency means little. The chain carries TRBV3-1 and TRBJ1-1; 9 nucleotides align to TRBD1. Losses at the gene ends were 4 bases for V and 8 bases for J; bases not matched to a gene: 20. Germline loops: CDR1 LGHDT, CDR2 YNNKEL (reference sequence). CDR3 length: 18 amino acids. In DNA form, the CDR3 reads TGTGCCAGCAGCCCCGGGACAGGGATCGGGACAGGGAATCGGGAAGCTTTCTTT. Protein product: CASSPGTGIGTGNREAFF.

This clonotype qualifies as medium-sized (0.01 to 0.1%). The library was prepared for alpha chains; this beta chain is a stray read, so its frequency means little. The rearrangement links TRBV7-6 to TRBJ1-4; D ambiguous. Germline values: CDR1 SGHVS, CDR2 FNYEAQ. Deletions cut 5 bases from V and 6 bases from J, with 16 bases between. The CDR3 is 15 residues long. DNA for the CDR3: TGTGCCAGCAGCGCTACAGACCTGGGAGATGAAAAACTGTTTTTT. This encodes CASSATDLGDEKLFF.

By sample share, this clonotype is medium-sized (0.01 to 0.1%). This beta chain appears as a stray read in a library generated for alpha chains; its size is not informative. This chain links TRBV6-1 with TRBJ1-4; D may be TRBD1 (6 bases). Trimming stripped 2 bases from V and 8 bases from J, with 9 bases between. The CDR3 is 13 residues long. Germline CDR1 MNHNS, CDR2 SASEGT. CDR3 sequence: CASSETGYEKLFF. The CDR3 DNA follows: TGTGCCAGCAGTGAAACAGGGTACGAAAAACTGTTTTTT.